The clone carrying this T cell receptor (beta chain) has only a few counts. The sample is drawn from a study of blood T cell repertoires in COVID-19. On the study more broadly: Both acute and convalescent COVID-19 samples were obtained from the United States, Italy and Spain. Sample material is recorded as cDNA or gDNA derived from T cells, B-cell-depleted T cells, or PBMCs.

In the original processing: Estimation of nucleated cell counts relied on the amplification of reference gene primers. TCRdb keeps only in-frame clones here, not all; method: immunoSEQ multiplex PCR. D and trimming come from the DNA, and the V and J calls and clone size come from that table. In the table there are about 15,000 clones, around 77% of which are singletons. The CDR3 is 16 amino acids. Germline values: CDR1 MNHEY, CDR2 SMNVEV (reference sequence). V lost 5 bases to trimming and J lost 10 bases; unmatched junction nucleotides: 11. The chain is built from TRBV27 and TRBJ1-6; 10 bases align to TRBD1. Source material: peripheral blood. This receptor was identified in a human donor in a cohort sampled during active COVID-19. CDR3 bases: TGTGCCAGCAGTCCACGGACAGGGGGATCGGGATCACCCCTCCACTTT. It encodes CASSPRTGGSGSPLHF.